This TCR beta chain is drawn from a study of T cell responses to AZD1222 COVID-19 vaccine. Libraries were prepared by immunoSEQ multiplex PCR; TCRdb keeps only in-frame clonotypes and omits some of them. The table has over 110,000 clones, around 90% seen once. This CDR3 contains 14 residues. The J segment lost 3 bases and the V segment lost 5 bases, leaving 3 bases of the junction unmatched. Per germline, CDR1 MNHEY and CDR2 SVGAGI. The input for sequencing was peripheral blood, taken 28 days after the second AZD1222 dose. The chain combines TRBV6-5 with TRBJ1-4; TRBD1 matches 7 bases. The source of this sequence is an adult who received the AZD1222 COVID-19 vaccine. The CDR3 sequence: CASSRQGANEKLFF. The CDR3 DNA reads TGTGCCAGCAGTCGACAGGGAGCTAATGAAAAACTGTTTTTT.